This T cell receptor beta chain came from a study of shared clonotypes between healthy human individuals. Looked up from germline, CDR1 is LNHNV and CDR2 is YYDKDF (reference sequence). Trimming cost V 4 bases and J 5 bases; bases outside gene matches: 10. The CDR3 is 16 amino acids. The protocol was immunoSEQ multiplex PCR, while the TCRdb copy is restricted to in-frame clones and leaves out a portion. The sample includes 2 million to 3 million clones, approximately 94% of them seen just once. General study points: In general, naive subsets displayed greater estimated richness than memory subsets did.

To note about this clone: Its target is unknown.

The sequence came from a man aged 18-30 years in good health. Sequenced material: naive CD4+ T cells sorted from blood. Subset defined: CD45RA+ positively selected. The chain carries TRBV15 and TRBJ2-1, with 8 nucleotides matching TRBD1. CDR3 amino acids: CATSTRKGGQDNEQFF. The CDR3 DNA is TGTGCCACCAGCACCCGGAAAGGGGGACAGGACAATGAGCAGTTCTTC.